The clone carrying this T cell receptor beta chain was found a few times. Trimming shortened V by 5 bases and J by 0 bases, and 8 bases separated the two germline ends. The CDR3 is 15 amino acids. Germline V gene data show CDR1 as SGHTA and CDR2 as FQGNSA. These data belong to a study of blood T cells in healthy people across ages. A J-beta primer mix and a sample-barcoded 5' primer were used in a second PCR of roughly 6 to 12 cycles. MiXCR was run by TCRdb on the 5' RACE reads, yielding one entry per CDR3 protein. Of 730,000 or so distinct CDR3 sequences detected, roughly two fifths appear once; the ten largest clones hold 20% to 25%.

This sequence was found in a woman aged 55-75 years in good health. Material for sequencing was blood. V is TRBV7-2 and J is TRBJ2-6; D unresolved. CDR3 in DNA: TGTGCCAGCAGCCGAGAGAGCTCTGGGGCCAACGTCCTGACTTTC. This encodes CASSRESSGANVLTF.